The 25 T cell receptor beta chains given below trace back to one sample, sequenced in a study of blood T cell repertoires in COVID-19. Libraries were prepared by immunoSEQ multiplex PCR; TCRdb keeps only in-frame clonotypes and omits some of them. Of a few hundred thousand clones in the sample, 92% were seen once. The sequencing input was PBMCs or T cells enriched from blood (not recorded which). The source is a woman aged 30 to 39 who had recovered from COVID-19.

The V and J genes are TRBV28 and TRBJ1-2; tentatively, D is TRBD1 (5 bases). Germline V gene lookup returns CDR1 MDHEN and CDR2 SYDVKM. V lost 1 base and J 8 bases, leaving 11 bases between the germline ends. The CDR3 spans 13 residues. This CDR3 reads CASSLSGSLGYTF. The CDR3 coding sequence is TGTGCCAGCAGTTTATCAGGGTCCCTCGGCTACACCTTC.

The chain is built from TRBV15 and TRBJ1-2; no clear D. This CDR3 has 14 residues. The ends were cut back, 0 bases at V and 3 bases at J, with 8 bases in the middle. The germline V gene encodes CDR1 LNHNV and CDR2 YYDKDF (reference sequence). In nucleotides, the CDR3 is TGTGCCACCAGCAGAGATCAAACAGACTATGGCTACACCTTC. Protein product: CATSRDQTDYGYTF.

This chain joins TRBV24-1 and TRBJ2-1; possibly TRBD2 for D (6 bases). This CDR3 is 14 amino acids long. CDR1 KGHDR and CDR2 SFDVKD come from the germline V gene. Trimming took off 7 bases at V and 5 bases at J, with 14 bases between the two ends. DNA of the CDR3: TGTGCCACCAGAAGGGACTCTTCCCACAATGAGCAGTTCTTC. Protein sequence: CATRRDSSHNEQFF.

The chain joins TRBV7-3 to TRBJ2-2; the D gene is possibly TRBD2 (6 bases). Between the trimmed V and J ends, which lost 5 bases and 6 bases, there was a span of 10 bases. CDR1 and CDR2 (germline): SGHTA, FQGTGA. CDR3 size: 13 residues. Written as DNA, the CDR3 is TGTGCCAGCAGCACGGACTATGCCGGGGAGCTGTTTTTT. It yields the protein CASSTDYAGELFF.

The V gene is TRBV28, the J gene TRBJ1-6; TRBD1 matches at 7 bases. With V trimmed by 7 bases and J by 10 bases, 7 bases remained unmatched. CDR3 size: 13 residues. Germline CDR1 is MDHEN and CDR2 is SYDVKM. The CDR3 here is CASKTGLQSPLHF. CDR3 in DNA: TGTGCCAGCAAGACAGGGTTACAATCACCCCTCCACTTT.

This clone showed up just a few times. Other DNA sequences within the sample encode an identical CDR3. The chain links TRBV7-2 to TRBJ1-1, with unresolved D. With 1 base removed from V and 1 base from J, the gap between germline ends came to 4 bases. Germline V gene data show CDR1 as SGHTA and CDR2 as FQGNSA. The CDR3 contains 13 residues. The chain's CDR3 is CASSLDRNTEAFF. In nucleotides, the CDR3 is TGTGCCAGCAGCTTAGACAGGAACACTGAAGCTTTCTTT.

With regard to this clone: Other nucleotide sequences from this sample produce the same CDR3. The chain links TRBV28 to TRBJ1-1; no firm D call. CDR3 length: 12 amino acids. V lost 3 bases, J lost 1 base, and 3 bases lay in between. The germline gives CDR1 MDHEN, CDR2 SYDVKM. The CDR3 reads CASSLRNTEAFF. CDR3 bases: TGTGCCAGCAGTTTGAGGAACACTGAAGCTTTCTTT.

J is TRBJ1-1 and V is TRBV6-2 or TRBV6-3, with D perhaps TRBD1 (5 bases). V lost 2 bases, J lost 0 bases, and 13 bases lay in between. The CDR3 contains 16 residues. Germline V lookup: CDR1 MNHEY, CDR2 SVGEGT. CDR3: CASSYSQDIMNTEAFF. CDR3 sequence (DNA): TGTGCCAGCAGTTACAGCCAGGACATCATGAACACTGAAGCTTTCTTT.

The rearrangement links TRBV19 to TRBJ1-6; 8 nucleotides line up with TRBD1. Germline-derived CDR1 and CDR2 are LNHDA and SQIVND (reference sequence). The CDR3 runs to 16 residues. Germline trimming cut 2 bases from V and 14 bases from J; bases unmatched to any gene: 14. The chain's CDR3 is CASSIFPGGRQGTLHF. CDR3 DNA sequence: TGTGCCAGTAGTATATTCCCAGGGGGACGACAGGGGACCCTCCACTTT.

This clone came up once. This rearrangement joins TRBV10-3 to TRBJ2-7, with D possibly matching TRBD1 (6 bases). V was trimmed by 8 bases and J by 3 bases, leaving 14 bases between them. The CDR3 has 13 residues. Looked up from germline, CDR1 is ENHRY and CDR2 is SYGVKD. This CDR3 reads CAIGRDTNYEQYF. Here the CDR3 DNA reads TGTGCCATCGGTAGGGACACGAACTACGAGCAGTACTTC.

This rearrangement joins TRBV9 to TRBJ2-2, with 7 bases that match TRBD1. The CDR3 length is 15 residues. Losses at the gene ends were 3 bases for V and 4 bases for J; bases not matched to a gene: 6. CDR1 and CDR2 from the germline V gene are SGDLS and YYNGEE. The chain's CDR3 is CASSAGQPTTGELFF. The CDR3 DNA is TGTGCCAGCAGCGCGGGACAGCCGACCACCGGGGAGCTGTTTTTT.

In its sample, this clone was seen once. The gene calls are TRBV6-5 and TRBJ2-3; possible D gene TRBD2, 7 bases. The V end lost 2 bases, the J end lost 8 bases, and 14 bases lay between the germline ends. This CDR3 region has 14 residues. CDR1 is MNHEY and CDR2 is SVGAGI in the germline V gene. DNA for the CDR3: TGTGCCAGCAGTTACGGGGGGGGCCGGGGTACGCAGTATTTT. It translates to CASSYGGGRGTQYF.

The CDR3 spells CASSLWGTGGRQPQHF. DNA for the CDR3: TGTGCCAGCAGTTTGTGGGGGACAGGGGGCAGGCAGCCCCAGCATTTT. The chain links TRBV28 to TRBJ1-5; 12 positions match TRBD1. V was clipped by 3 bases and J by 7 bases; unmatched bases: 7. The CDR3 sequence is 16 residues long. Per germline, CDR1 MDHEN and CDR2 SYDVKM.

This chain joins TRBV19 and TRBJ1-2; tentative D call: TRBD1 (5 bases). Per germline, CDR1 LNHDA and CDR2 SQIVND (reference sequence). With 5 bases removed from V and 2 bases from J, the gap between germline ends came to 18 bases. The CDR3 has 16 residues. CDR3 amino acids: CASSPYRTTVNYGYTF. The CDR3 nucleotides are TGTGCCAGTAGTCCTTACCGGACAACCGTGAACTATGGCTACACCTTC.

This clone was observed once. J is TRBJ2-1 and V is TRBV27, with TRBD2 as a possible D gene (5 bases). Germline V CDR1 and CDR2: MNHEY, SMNVEV (reference sequence). The CDR3 is made up of 14 amino acids. The V gene lost 7 bases and the J gene lost 6 bases, with 16 bases spanning the gap. In DNA form, the CDR3 reads TGTGCCAGCAACCCCCTGCTAGCCCCCAATGAGCAGTTCTTC. This encodes CASNPLLAPNEQFF.

The chain couples TRBV5-1 to TRBJ2-1; 11 positions match TRBD1. Trimming removed 6 bases from V and 4 bases from J; junction bases left unmatched: 6. CDR1 and CDR2 (germline): SGHRS, YFSETQ. This CDR3 comprises 15 residues. This CDR3 is CASNIGTGGYNEQFF. As DNA, the CDR3 is TGCGCCAGCAACATCGGGACAGGGGGGTACAATGAGCAGTTCTTC.

Concerning this clone itself: This sample also contains other DNA sequences that code for the same CDR3. V and J are TRBV12-3 or TRBV12-4 and TRBJ1-3; 8 bases are a match to TRBD1. This CDR3 comprises 13 residues. The V gene end was trimmed by 5 bases and the J gene end by 4 bases; junction bases not matched to a gene: 1. The CDR3 sequence is CASSQGAGNTIYF. CDR3 bases: TGTGCCAGCAGTCAGGGGGCGGGAAACACCATATATTTT.

This chain joins TRBV5-1 and TRBJ2-3; 15 nucleotides agree with TRBD2. Germline V gene lookup returns CDR1 SGHRS and CDR2 YFSETQ. V shed 4 bases, J shed 2 bases, and the junction held 11 bases outside the gene matches. CDR3 length: 19 residues. The DNA for the CDR3 is TGCGCCAGCAGCGCGGGACTAGCGGGGGGAAGGTTTTACACAGATACGCAGTATTTT. Protein: CASSAGLAGGRFYTDTQYF.

The rearrangement links TRBV7-2 to TRBJ1-2, with TRBD1 matching over 7 bases. This CDR3 contains 15 residues. The germline gives CDR1 SGHTA, CDR2 FQGNSA. V shed 5 bases, J shed 4 bases, and the junction held 10 bases outside the gene matches. Written as DNA, the CDR3 is TGTGCCAGCAGCCCAATTACGACAGGGCTCTATGGCTACACCTTC. Residues: CASSPITTGLYGYTF.

The V and J genes are TRBV4-1 and TRBJ1-5; no firm D call. Trimming left V 1 base short and J 6 bases short, with 10 bases between. Germline assignment: CDR1 MGHRA and CDR2 YSYEKL. The CDR3 is 14 amino acids. The chain's CDR3 is CASSQVDRGQPQHF. CDR3 coding DNA: TGCGCCAGCAGCCAAGTGGATCGGGGTCAGCCCCAGCATTTT.

The chain combines TRBV7-9 with TRBJ2-7; 16 nucleotides agree with TRBD2. The V gene end was trimmed by 3 bases and the J gene end by 6 bases; junction bases not matched to a gene: 8. Germline-derived CDR1 and CDR2 are SEHNR and FQNEAQ (reference sequence). The CDR3 sequence is 17 residues long. The CDR3 region is CASSFVQGLAGGSEQYF. The DNA of the CDR3 is TGTGCCAGCAGCTTCGTACAGGGACTAGCGGGAGGGAGCGAGCAGTACTTC.

The chain employs TRBV6-2 or TRBV6-3 and TRBJ2-2, with D perhaps TRBD1 (5 bases). V was clipped by 2 bases and J by 6 bases, with 13 bases between them. CDR3 length: 15 residues. Germline CDR1 MNHEY, CDR2 SVGEGT. CDR3 DNA sequence: TGTGCCAGCAGTTACACCGAGATAGGGGCCGGGGAGCTGTTTTTT. Its protein product is CASSYTEIGAGELFF.

The J gene is TRBJ1-4, the V gene TRBV19, with D possibly being TRBD1 (5 bases). With 10 bases removed from V and 5 bases from J, the gap between germline ends came to 14 bases. The germline CDR1 and CDR2 sequences are LNHDA and SQIVND (reference sequence). There are 13 residues in the CDR3. CDR3 DNA sequence: TGTGCCACGTTGGGGCAGGGAAATGAAAAACTGTTTTTT. Translation gives CATLGQGNEKLFF.

This chain joins TRBV9 and TRBJ2-3; 12 bases are shared with TRBD2. CDR3 length: 16 residues. Germline CDR1 reads SGDLS; CDR2 reads YYNGEE. The trim removed 3 bases at V and 5 bases at J, leaving 7 bases unmatched. DNA for the CDR3: TGTGCCAGCAGCGCCAGAGGGGGACTAGCGGGAGATACGCAGTATTTT. Amino acids: CASSARGGLAGDTQYF.

This sequence joins TRBV11-3 and TRBJ2-1; TRBD1 matches 8 bases. CDR1 is SGHNT and CDR2 is YENEEA in the germline V gene. V lost 8 bases, J lost 7 bases, and 13 bases stayed unmatched. The CDR3 spans 15 residues. The CDR3 protein is CASVHLGQGANEQFF. DNA of the CDR3: TGTGCCAGCGTACATCTGGGGCAGGGGGCAAATGAGCAGTTCTTC.